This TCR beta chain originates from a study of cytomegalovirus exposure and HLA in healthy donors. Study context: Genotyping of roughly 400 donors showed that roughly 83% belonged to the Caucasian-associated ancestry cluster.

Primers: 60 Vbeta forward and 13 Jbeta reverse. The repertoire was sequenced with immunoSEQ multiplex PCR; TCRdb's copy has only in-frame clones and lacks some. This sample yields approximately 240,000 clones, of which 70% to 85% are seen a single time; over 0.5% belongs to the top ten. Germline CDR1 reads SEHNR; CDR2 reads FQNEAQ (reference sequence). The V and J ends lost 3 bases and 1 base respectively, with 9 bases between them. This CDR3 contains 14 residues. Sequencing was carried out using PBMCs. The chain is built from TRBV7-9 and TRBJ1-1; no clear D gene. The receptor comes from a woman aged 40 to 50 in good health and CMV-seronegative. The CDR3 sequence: CASSLAFPNTEAFF. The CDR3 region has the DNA TGTGCCAGCAGCTTGGCCTTTCCGAACACTGAAGCTTTCTTT. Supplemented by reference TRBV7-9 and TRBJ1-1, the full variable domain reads DTGVSQNPRHKITKRGQNVTFRCDPISEHNRLYWYRQTLGQGPEFLTYFQNEAQLEKSRLLSDRFSAERPKGSFSTLEIQRTEQGDSAMYLCASSLAFPNTEAFFGQGTRLTVV.